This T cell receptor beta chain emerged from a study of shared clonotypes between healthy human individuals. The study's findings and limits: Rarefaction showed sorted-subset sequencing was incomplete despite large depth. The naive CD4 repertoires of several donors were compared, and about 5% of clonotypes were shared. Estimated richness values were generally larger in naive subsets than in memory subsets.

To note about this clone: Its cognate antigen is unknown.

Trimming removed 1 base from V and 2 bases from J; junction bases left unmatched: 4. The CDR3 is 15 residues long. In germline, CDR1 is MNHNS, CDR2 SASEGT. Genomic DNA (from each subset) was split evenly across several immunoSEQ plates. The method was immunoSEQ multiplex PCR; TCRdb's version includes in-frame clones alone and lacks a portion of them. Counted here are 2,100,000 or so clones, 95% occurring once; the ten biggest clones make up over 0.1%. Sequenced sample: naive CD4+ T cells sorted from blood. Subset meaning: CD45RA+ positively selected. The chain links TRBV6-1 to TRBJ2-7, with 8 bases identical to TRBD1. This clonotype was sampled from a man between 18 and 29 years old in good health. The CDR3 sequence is CASSEEGQVPYEQYF. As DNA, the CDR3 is TGTGCCAGCAGTGAAGAGGGACAGGTCCCCTACGAGCAGTACTTC.